This is a list of T cell receptor beta chains from one sample in a study of T cells after yellow fever vaccination. TCRdb recomputed calls from the 5' RACE reads with MiXCR, one row per CDR3 protein. The sample yields about 340,000 distinct CDR3 sequences, roughly 4% seen once. The sample here was PBMCs, taken 5 days after the yellow fever booster vaccination. The receptors stem from a man younger than 30 who received the YFV17D yellow fever vaccine. The CDR3 runs from the conserved cysteine through the conserved F or W. D genes are given only for firm matches. Not all rows give a size; the values are once, few, many and, for expanded clones, a class.

abundance	d_gene	v_gene	j_gene	CDR3aa	CDR3nt
many	-	TRBV29-1	TRBJ2-3	CSVAGQSGTDTQYF	TGCAGCGTTGCAGGTCAGTCAGGCACAGATACGCAGTATTTT
many	-	TRBV7-2	TRBJ1-2	CASSHDGIYGYTF	TGTGCCAGCAGCCATGACGGCATCTATGGCTACACCTTC
few	-	TRBV20-1	TRBJ1-4	CSARKDSHEKLFF	TGCAGTGCTAGAAAAGACAGCCATGAAAAACTGTTTTTT
-	-	TRBV5-1	TRBJ1-4	CASSLDRINEKLFF	TGCGCCAGCAGCTTGGATAGGATAAATGAAAAACTGTTTTTT
-	TRBD1	TRBV6-2/TRBV6-3	TRBJ1-1	CASSSPGGSNTEAFF	TGTGCCAGCAGTAGCCCAGGGGGCTCGAACACTGAAGCTTTCTTT
few	-	TRBV3-1	TRBJ2-7	CASSPLSLSYEQYF	TGTGCCAGCAGTCCCTTAAGTCTATCCTACGAGCAGTACTTC
few	TRBD1	TRBV14	TRBJ2-7	CASSRGQGGWYEQYF	TGTGCCAGCAGCCGAGGACAGGGGGGGTGGTACGAGCAGTACTTC
-	-	TRBV7-3	TRBJ1-1	CASSLNQGLSTEAFF	TGTGCCAGCAGCTTAAATCAGGGGTTGAGCACTGAAGCTTTCTTT
-	-	TRBV6-6	TRBJ2-1	CASYRTSRGGQFF	TGTGCCAGCTACCGAACCTCGCGGGGAGGGCAGTTCTTC
few	-	TRBV18	TRBJ2-5	CASSTSAPPETQYF	TGTGCCAGCTCAACTTCAGCTCCTCCGGAGACCCAGTACTTC
few	-	TRBV20-1	TRBJ1-4	CSPLGPTNEKLFF	TGCAGTCCTTTGGGTCCAACTAATGAAAAACTGTTTTTT
few	TRBD1	TRBV2	TRBJ2-3	CASRPAGQGLYSSTDTQYF	TGTGCCAGCAGGCCCGCCGGACAGGGGCTCTACTCTAGCACAGATACGCAGTATTTT
-	-	TRBV5-4	TRBJ1-1	CASSGTNTEAFF	TGTGCCAGCAGCGGGACAAACACTGAAGCTTTCTTT
-	TRBD1	TRBV20-1	TRBJ1-5	CSARSQGLRWNQPQHF	TGCAGTGCTAGATCACAGGGGTTGAGGTGGAATCAGCCCCAGCATTTT
-	-	TRBV5-4	TRBJ2-2	CASSFRGGHNGELFF	TGTGCCAGCAGCTTTCGTGGGGGGCATAACGGGGAGCTGTTTTTT
few	-	TRBV4-2	TRBJ1-4	CASGPGTTNEKLFF	TGTGCCAGCGGCCCCGGGACAACTAATGAAAAACTGTTTTTT
many	-	TRBV4-3	TRBJ2-3	CASSQDWSTGSTDTQYF	TGCGCCAGCAGCCAAGATTGGTCGACAGGCAGCACAGATACGCAGTATTTT
many	-	TRBV12-3/TRBV12-4	TRBJ1-6	CASSLERSPLHF	TGTGCCAGCAGTCTTGAACGGTCACCCCTCCACTTT
few	-	TRBV5-1	TRBJ1-1	CASSLGTGSGAFF	TGCGCCAGCAGCTTGGGAACAGGTTCGGGAGCTTTCTTT
few	TRBD1	TRBV3-1	TRBJ1-6	CASSSRTGADSPLHF	TGTGCCAGCAGCTCCCGGACAGGGGCGGATTCACCCCTCCACTTT
few	TRBD1	TRBV10-3	TRBJ2-1	CAISRTGGNEQFF	TGTGCCATCAGTAGGACAGGGGGGAATGAGCAGTTCTTC
many	-	TRBV9	TRBJ1-1	CASSGRWGNTEAFF	TGTGCCAGCAGCGGACGTTGGGGTAACACTGAAGCTTTCTTT
many	-	TRBV21-1	TRBJ2-3	CASSTEGLLRADTQYF	TGTGCCAGCAGCACAGAGGGACTTCTAAGGGCAGATACGCAGTATTTT
many	TRBD2	TRBV7-9	TRBJ2-3	CASRGRSSGGPSDTQYF	TGTGCCAGCAGGGGGCGAAGTAGCGGGGGGCCGAGTGATACGCAGTATTTT
-	-	TRBV6-2/TRBV6-3	TRBJ2-5	CASSPGLHEGVETQYF	TGTGCCAGCAGTCCCGGGCTCCATGAGGGGGTAGAGACCCAGTACTTC
few	-	TRBV11-1	TRBJ1-2	CASSFYDRLYGYTF	TGTGCCAGCAGCTTTTATGACAGGCTCTATGGCTACACCTTC
many	-	TRBV4-1	TRBJ1-6	CASSQDAVQGRNSPLHF	TGCGCCAGCAGCCAAGATGCAGTACAGGGTAGGAATTCACCCCTCCACTTT
few	-	TRBV12-5	TRBJ2-7	CASGPAPYEQYF	TGTGCTAGTGGTCCGGCACCCTACGAGCAGTACTTC
many	-	TRBV7-9	TRBJ2-2	CASSPDSGELFF	TGTGCCAGCAGCCCCGACAGCGGGGAGCTGTTTTTT
many	-	TRBV4-2	TRBJ2-2	CASSRDPNRGGYTGELFF	TGTGCCAGCAGCCGAGACCCAAACAGGGGAGGTTACACCGGGGAGCTGTTTTTT
many	TRBD2	TRBV18	TRBJ2-1	CASSPLAGASYNEQFF	TGTGCCAGCTCACCGCTAGCGGGGGCCTCCTACAATGAGCAGTTCTTC
many	-	TRBV12-3/TRBV12-4	TRBJ2-1	CASRRGSRTESWNEQFF	TGTGCCAGCCGCCGAGGATCTCGGACGGAATCGTGGAATGAGCAGTTCTTC
many	-	TRBV14	TRBJ1-2	CASSLERVNYGYTF	TGTGCCAGCAGCCTCGAGAGGGTTAACTATGGCTACACCTTC
-	-	TRBV7-6	TRBJ1-1	CASSLGGLPTEAFF	TGTGCCAGCAGCTTAGGGGGGCTGCCCACTGAAGCTTTCTTT
-	TRBD1	TRBV5-1	TRBJ1-2	CASSLGTGARSYTF	TGCGCCAGCAGCTTAGGGACAGGAGCACGGAGCTACACCTTC
few	-	TRBV30	TRBJ2-7	CAWSVGTASSYEQYF	TGTGCCTGGAGTGTAGGGACGGCTAGCTCCTACGAGCAGTACTTC
-	-	TRBV7-2	TRBJ2-7	CASSFTRAYEQYF	TGTGCCAGCAGCTTCACCAGAGCCTACGAGCAGTACTTC
-	-	TRBV4-2	TRBJ1-1	CASSQPTGRVNTEAFF	TGTGCCAGCAGCCAACCCACAGGGAGAGTTAACACTGAAGCTTTCTTT
-	-	TRBV5-1	TRBJ2-3	CASREGGVDTQYF	TGCGCCAGCAGAGAGGGGGGGGTAGATACGCAGTATTTT
few	-	TRBV13	TRBJ1-1	CASSLGYAEAFF	TGTGCCAGCAGCTTGGGATATGCTGAAGCTTTCTTT
-	-	TRBV28	TRBJ1-1	CASSSYRQKAFF	TGTGCCAGCAGTTCATATCGACAGAAGGCTTTCTTT
few	-	TRBV5-1	TRBJ1-2	CASRPSANLNYGYTF	TGCGCCAGCAGACCTTCGGCTAATTTGAACTATGGCTACACCTTC